These T cell receptor beta chains were read from a single sample in a study of blood T cells in healthy people across ages. A single record per CDR3 protein comes from TCRdb applying MiXCR to the 5' RACE reads. The sample has 1,100,000 or so distinct CDR3 sequences, roughly 45% seen once. The sequenced sample consisted of blood. The receptors come from an older woman in good health. Each CDR3 is given with its conserved first and last residue. D genes are given only for firm matches. Only part of the rows carry a size: once, few, many, or a class if the clone is expanded.

CASRWDRGPRNQPQHF	TGTGCCAGCAGATGGGACAGGGGGCCTCGCAATCAGCCCCAGCATTTT	TRBJ1-5	TRBV12-3/TRBV12-4	16	TRBD1	-
CASSPRTYPGADTQYF	TGTGCCAGCAGCCCTCGGACTTACCCCGGGGCAGATACGCAGTATTTT	TRBJ2-3	TRBV28	16	-	-
CASSPFGGWASSTETQYF	TGTGCCAGCAGCCCCTTCGGCGGCTGGGCCTCTAGCACAGAGACGCAGTATTTT	TRBJ2-3	TRBV7-9	18	-	-
CSVHKSQRQYF	TGCAGCGTCCACAAGTCCCAGAGGCAGTACTTC	TRBJ2-7	TRBV29-1	11	-	few
CASSLGQGYTDTQYF	TGTGCCAGCAGTTTGGGACAGGGGTACACAGATACGCAGTATTTT	TRBJ2-3	TRBV12-3/TRBV12-4	15	TRBD1	many
CASSHLGTGSTYEQYF	TGTGCCAGCAGTCATCTTGGGACAGGGTCAACCTACGAGCAGTACTTC	TRBJ2-7	TRBV28	16	TRBD1	-
CAISGATSDSYEQYF	TGTGCCATCAGTGGTGCGACTAGCGACTCCTACGAGCAGTACTTC	TRBJ2-7	TRBV10-3	15	TRBD2	many
CASSLIRGPYNEQFF	TGCGCCAGCAGCCTTATCAGGGGGCCCTACAATGAGCAGTTCTTC	TRBJ2-1	TRBV5-1	15	TRBD1	-
CASSGGAGANVLTF	TGTGCCAGCAGTGGAGGGGCTGGGGCCAACGTCCTGACTTTC	TRBJ2-6	TRBV2	14	-	few
CSGSSGQGSNEQYF	TGCAGCGGCAGTTCTGGACAGGGTTCGAACGAGCAGTACTTC	TRBJ2-7	TRBV29-1	14	TRBD1	few
CATSESGGIQQFF	TGTGCCACCAGTGAGAGCGGGGGAATCCAGCAGTTCTTC	TRBJ2-1	TRBV24-1	13	TRBD2	once
CSARDQASGTFYNEQFF	TGCAGTGCTAGAGATCAGGCTAGCGGGACATTTTACAATGAGCAGTTCTTC	TRBJ2-1	TRBV20-1	17	TRBD2	few
CASSARQGQETQYF	TGTGCCAGCAGTGCCAGACAGGGGCAGGAGACCCAGTACTTC	TRBJ2-5	TRBV12-3/TRBV12-4	14	TRBD1	few
CASSYSAPSPPGTSGRRGSYEQYF	TGTGCCAGCAGTTACTCGGCTCCATCCCCCCCCGGGACTAGCGGGAGGAGAGGTTCCTACGAGCAGTACTTC	TRBJ2-7	TRBV6-2/TRBV6-3	24	TRBD2	few
CASSLSSSGRAANEQYF	TGCGCCAGCAGCTTAAGTTCTAGCGGGAGGGCTGCCAATGAGCAGTACTTC	TRBJ2-5	TRBV5-1	17	TRBD2	-
CASSLYREINNEQFF	TGTGCCAGCAGTCTATACAGGGAAATAAACAATGAGCAGTTCTTC	TRBJ2-1	TRBV27	15	-	few
CASSQAVRRNSPLHF	TGTGCCAGCAGCCAAGCGGTCCGCCGGAATTCACCCCTCCACTTT	TRBJ1-6	TRBV14	15	-	few
CSASPTWTAQTNEQFF	TGCAGTGCTAGTCCCACTTGGACCGCCCAGACCAATGAGCAGTTCTTC	TRBJ2-1	TRBV20-1	16	-	-
CASSKVISGSNYNEQFF	TGTGCCAGCAGCAAAGTTATAAGCGGGAGCAACTACAATGAGCAGTTCTTC	TRBJ2-1	TRBV21-1	17	-	-
CASVGRERTDTQYF	TGTGCCAGCGTCGGGCGGGAACGCACAGATACGCAGTATTTT	TRBJ2-3	TRBV2	14	-	few
CASRLATYEQYF	TGTGCCAGCAGGCTGGCGACCTACGAGCAGTACTTC	TRBJ2-7	TRBV6-2/TRBV6-3	12	-	-
CASSDVDNTGELFF	TGTGCCAGCAGTGACGTGGATAACACCGGGGAGCTGTTTTTT	TRBJ2-2	TRBV6-6	14	-	-
CASSEGYYEQYF	TGTGCCAGCAGCGAAGGATACTACGAGCAGTACTTC	TRBJ2-7	TRBV3-1	12	-	-
CAIREKSGDPYEQYF	TGTGCCATCAGGGAGAAGTCAGGGGACCCATACGAGCAGTACTTC	TRBJ2-7	TRBV10-3	15	-	-
CATSSPGQEETQYF	TGTGCCACCAGCAGCCCAGGACAGGAAGAGACCCAGTACTTC	TRBJ2-5	TRBV15	14	TRBD1	-
CASTGLVRFHEQFF	TGCGCCAGCACCGGACTAGTGAGGTTCCATGAGCAGTTCTTC	TRBJ2-1	TRBV10-1	14	TRBD2	-
CASSDQIAGAVNEQYF	TGTGCCAGCAGTGACCAAATAGCGGGAGCGGTCAATGAGCAGTACTTC	TRBJ2-5	TRBV6-2/TRBV6-3	16	TRBD2	few
CSVSLAGGETQYF	TGCAGCGTATCCCTGGCAGGGGGAGAGACCCAGTACTTC	TRBJ2-5	TRBV29-1	13	TRBD1	-
CASSYRVGTGGARSDGYTF	TGTGCCAGCAGTTATCGTGTGGGCACGGGCGGGGCTCGGTCGGATGGCTACACCTTC	TRBJ1-2	TRBV6-5	19	-	few
CASSWVAGNEQFF	TGTGCCAGCAGTTGGGTCGCGGGCAATGAGCAGTTCTTC	TRBJ2-1	TRBV2	13	-	-
CASRDTLGKLFF	TGTGCCAGCAGGGACACGTTAGGAAAACTGTTTTTT	TRBJ1-4	TRBV6-6	12	-	-
CASSLGPHYRDEQFF	TGTGCCAGCAGCTTAGGTCCCCACTACAGGGATGAGCAGTTCTTC	TRBJ2-1	TRBV11-3	15	-	once
CAVSESAESSYNEQFF	TGTGCCGTCAGTGAGTCTGCGGAAAGCTCCTACAATGAGCAGTTCTTC	TRBJ2-1	TRBV10-3	16	-	-
CASSEVRGAVQETQYF	TGTGCCAGCAGTGAAGTCCGGGGCGCCGTCCAAGAGACCCAGTACTTC	TRBJ2-5	TRBV2	16	-	few
CVSSLTGGARGETRYF	TGTGTCAGCAGCTTAACTGGAGGGGCTAGAGGAGAGACCCGGTACTTC	TRBJ2-5	TRBV7-3	16	-	-
CASSHGLIGASVWYEQFF	TGTGCCAGCAGCCACGGCCTAATCGGGGCATCGGTTTGGTATGAGCAGTTCTTC	TRBJ2-1	TRBV14	18	-	few
CASSISGSSDEQYF	TGTGCCAGTAGTATTTCCGGGAGCAGCGACGAGCAGTACTTC	TRBJ2-7	TRBV19	14	-	-
CASSFNNRLGGTQYF	TGTGCCAGCAGTTTTAATAACAGGTTGGGGGGGACCCAGTACTTC	TRBJ2-5	TRBV28	15	-	once
CASSEPRTNQPQHF	TGTGCCAGCAGTGAACCTCGGACGAATCAGCCCCAGCATTTT	TRBJ1-5	TRBV6-1	14	-	-
CSAALRDALSGANVLTF	TGCAGCGCAGCCCTCCGGGACGCCTTGTCTGGGGCCAACGTCCTGACTTTC	TRBJ2-6	TRBV29-1	17	-	-
CAISDPRPGTGLYNEQFF	TGTGCCATCAGTGACCCCAGACCCGGGACAGGGCTTTACAATGAGCAGTTCTTC	TRBJ2-1	TRBV10-3	18	TRBD1	few
CSARDNRLNTEAFF	TGCAGTGCTAGAGATAACAGACTGAACACTGAAGCTTTCTTT	TRBJ1-1	TRBV20-1	14	-	-
CASSPGLGSSYEQYF	TGCGCCAGCAGCCCAGGACTAGGGTCATCCTACGAGCAGTACTTC	TRBJ2-7	TRBV5-1	15	TRBD2	-
CARGEQYF	TGTGCCAGGGGGGAGCAGTACTTC	TRBJ2-7	TRBV21-1	8	-	few
CASSDRGFPEETQYF	TGTGCCAGCAGCGACAGGGGATTCCCCGAAGAGACCCAGTACTTC	TRBJ2-5	TRBV9	15	TRBD1	once
CASSFSGRFHEQYF	TGTGCCAGCAGCTTTAGCGGGAGATTCCACGAGCAGTACTTC	TRBJ2-7	TRBV7-2	14	TRBD2	few
CASSPVRSGETQYF	TGTGCCAGCTCACCAGTACGATCGGGCGAGACCCAGTACTTC	TRBJ2-5	TRBV18	14	-	-
CASMVAFGSPYF	-	TRBJ2-5	TRBV6-2/TRBV6-3	12	-	-
CAISRSAGVGYNEQFF	TGTGCCATCAGTCGGTCAGCGGGAGTCGGGTACAATGAGCAGTTCTTC	TRBJ2-1	TRBV10-3	16	TRBD2	few
CASRPGTGFYNEQFF	TGTGCCAGCAGGCCCGGGACAGGGTTCTACAATGAGCAGTTCTTC	TRBJ2-1	TRBV6-5	15	TRBD1	-
CASSLGRTGGFYEQYF	TGTGCCAGCAGCTTAGGTCGGACAGGGGGCTTCTACGAGCAGTACTTC	TRBJ2-7	TRBV11-2	16	TRBD1	-
CASRVGGQYYEQYF	TGTGCCAGCAGGGTGGGGGGACAATACTACGAGCAGTACTTC	TRBJ2-7	TRBV12-3/TRBV12-4	14	-	-
CSARRGRRVLNQPQHF	TGCAGTGCTAGGAGGGGTAGGAGGGTCCTCAATCAGCCCCAGCATTTT	TRBJ1-5	TRBV20-1	16	-	-
CASSSAPGDGTDTQYF	TGTGCCAGCAGCTCAGCCCCAGGTGACGGCACAGATACGCAGTATTTT	TRBJ2-3	TRBV12-3/TRBV12-4	16	-	-
CASSVAPRESGNEQFF	TGTGCCAGCAGCGTAGCTCCCCGGGAGTCCGGAAATGAGCAGTTCTTC	TRBJ2-1	TRBV9	16	-	once
CASSSRAGPLVDTQYF	TGTGCCAGCAGTTCCCGGGCAGGGCCCCTCGTGGATACGCAGTATTTT	TRBJ2-3	TRBV27	16	-	-